The source of this T cell receptor (beta chain) is a study of monozygotic twins with inflammatory bowel disease. The authors ran two nested PCRs of around 15 and 9 cycles on TCRalpha and TCRbeta cDNA. TCRdb re-called the 5' RACE reads and catalogs CDR3 proteins one per entry, DNA excluded. This sample's clone table lists about 210,000 distinct CDR3 sequences. The sample comprised blood. This receptor was obtained from a human donor with ulcerative colitis or Crohn's disease, or a healthy co-twin of an affected twin (not recorded which).

The CDR3: CASSESANYGYTF. The chain uses TRBV7-2 and TRBJ1-2. The CDR3 has 13 amino acids. Germline CDR1 SGHTA, CDR2 FQGNSA.